Sequencing of this TCR beta chain was carried out in a study of blood T cell repertoires in COVID-19. Study in general: COVID-19 samples from acute and convalescent phases originated in the United States, Italy and Spain. Sources were T cells, B-cell-depleted T cells, or PBMCs; the material itself was cDNA or gDNA.

This clone has just one count. Original processing notes: Estimation of nucleated cell counts relied on the amplification of reference gene primers. Clones were read by immunoSEQ multiplex PCR, and TCRdb kept only the in-frame ones, dropping some. V, J and clone size derive from that table, while D and trimming were established from the DNA sequence. The repertoire holds about 230,000 clones, approximately 82% seen once, with approximately 2.6% in the top ten. CDR3 length: 14 residues. Trimming took off 3 bases at V and 4 bases at J, with 13 bases between the two ends. In germline, CDR1 is SGHVS, CDR2 FQNEAQ.

The source is a woman aged 70-85 years with active or convalescent COVID-19. The chain uses TRBV7-8 and TRBJ2-7, with D maybe TRBD2 (5 bases). Sequenced: peripheral blood. The CDR3 protein is CASSFSDRRYEQYF. The CDR3 coding sequence is TGTGCCAGCAGCTTTAGCGACCGAAGATACGAGCAGTACTTC. Full variable domain (remainder filled in from reference TRBV7-8 and TRBJ2-7): GAGVSQSPRYKVAKRGQDVALRCDPISGHVSLFWYQQALGQGPEFLTYFQNEAQLDKSGLPSDRFFAERPEGSVSTLKIQRTQQEDSAVYLCASSFSDRRYEQYFGPGTRLTVT.